These 26 T cell receptor beta chains were sequenced from one sample in a study of T cell changes during pregnancy in multiple sclerosis. Produced via immunoSEQ multiplex PCR; TCRdb's table is partial and in-frame only. The sample has about 47,000 clones; 92% are singletons. The material was peripheral blood, obtained in the third trimester of pregnancy. Receptors were obtained from a female donor with multiple sclerosis, enrolled in a pregnancy study.

Only one count was recorded for this clone. The J gene is TRBJ2-5, the V gene TRBV12-5, with 10 bases identical to TRBD2. The length of the CDR3 is 16 residues. In germline, CDR1 is LGHNT, CDR2 FRNRAP. V was pared by 4 bases and J by 3 bases, with 8 bases of the junction left unmatched. CDR3 sequence: CASGWFSAGGKETQYF. CDR3 coding DNA: TGTGCTAGTGGTTGGTTCTCAGCGGGAGGGAAAGAGACCCAGTACTTC.

The chain has TRBV28 and TRBJ2-2; 7 nucleotides match TRBD2. Germline CDR1 and CDR2: MDHEN and SYDVKM. With 2 bases clipped from V and 7 bases from J, the junction kept 4 bases outside the gene matches. The CDR3 runs 14 residues. The CDR3 coding sequence is TGTGCCAGCAGTTTAGCGGGAGTTAACGGGGAGCTGTTTTTT. This gives the protein CASSLAGVNGELFF.

Only one count was recorded for this clone. The CDR3: CASRATGYTEAFF. In DNA, the CDR3 is TGTGCCAGCAGAGCGACGGGGTACACTGAAGCTTTCTTT. J is TRBJ1-1 and V is TRBV14; D uncertain. The CDR3 is 13 residues long. From germline, CDR1 is SGHDN and CDR2 FVKESK. V lost 6 bases to trimming and J lost 3 bases, with 11 bases between them. The full variable domain, completed using reference TRBV14 and TRBJ1-1, is EAGVTQFPSHSVIEKGQTVTLRCDPISGHDNLYWYRRVMGKEIKFLLHFVKESKQDESGMPNNRFLAERTGGTYSTLKVQPAELEDSGVYFCASRATGYTEAFFGQGTRLTVV.

The chain couples TRBV21-1 to TRBJ2-1; the table's D call, TRBD1, was not checked against the DNA. TRBV21-1 is termed a pseudogene. This CDR3 has 17 amino acids. The CDR3, as DNA: TGTGCCAGCAGCTTAGATTCTGGGACAGGGGATCACAATGAGCAGTTCTTC. It is translated as CASSLDSGTGDHNEQFF.

This chain connects TRBV29-1 to TRBJ2-1; 12 nucleotides agree with TRBD2. The CDR3 sequence is 13 residues long. Germline CDR1 SQVTM, CDR2 ANQGSEA. The ends lost 4 bases at V and 7 bases at J; junction bases unmatched: 2. In DNA, the CDR3 is TGCAGCGTTGCTAGCGGGAGGGAAAATGAGCAGTTCTTC. This sequence encodes CSVASGRENEQFF.

This clone was seen once. The J gene is TRBJ2-3, the V gene TRBV4-3, with 9 bases that match TRBD2. The germline CDR1 and CDR2 sequences are LGHNA and YSLEER. The CDR3 contains 19 residues. J gave up 3 bases and V 0 bases, and 13 bases lay outside the gene matches. CDR3 residues: CASSQDSIKGLASTDTQYF. CDR3 DNA: TGCGCCAGCAGCCAAGATTCCATTAAGGGACTAGCCAGTACAGATACGCAGTATTTT.

This chain links TRBV7-2 with TRBJ2-5; 7 positions agree with TRBD2. This CDR3 contains 16 residues. Losses at the gene ends were 3 bases for V and 5 bases for J; bases not matched to a gene: 12. The germline V gene encodes CDR1 SGHTA and CDR2 FQGNSA. The CDR3 region has the DNA TGTGCCAGCAGCTTTCCAGCGGGAACACCCGGTGAGACCCAGTACTTC. This codes for CASSFPAGTPGETQYF.

The rearrangement joins TRBV11-3 to TRBJ1-2; the D gene is possibly TRBD1 (6 bases). CDR3 length: 14 residues. Germline V gene lookup returns CDR1 SGHNT and CDR2 YENEEA. Trimming took 2 bases from V and 4 from J, leaving 11 bases between them. The CDR3 loop is CASSLNRERYGYTF. The DNA of the CDR3 is TGTGCCAGCAGCTTAAACAGGGAACGCTATGGCTACACCTTC.

The chain has TRBV9 and TRBJ2-1; no definite D call. Trimming took off 4 bases at V and 9 bases at J, with 14 bases between the two ends. The CDR3 has 13 amino acids. The V gene's germline CDR1 is SGDLS and CDR2 YYNGEE. CDR3 in DNA: TGTGCCAGCAGCCAAGTGCCACCCGGTGAGCAGTTCTTC. Protein: CASSQVPPGEQFF. The complete variable domain, with remaining parts taken from reference TRBV9 and TRBJ2-1, reads DSGVTQTPKHLITATGQRVTLRCSPRSGDLSVYWYQQSLDQGLQFLIQYYNGEERAKGNILERFSAQQFPDLHSELNLSSLELGDSALYFCASSQVPPGEQFFGPGTRLTVL.

The gene calls are TRBV11-2 and TRBJ1-1, with D perhaps TRBD1 (5 bases). CDR3 length: 14 amino acids. Germline V gene lookup returns CDR1 SGHAT and CDR2 FQNNGV. V dropped 2 bases and J dropped 3 bases, with 10 bases sitting between them. CDR3 sequence: CASSLFQGHTEAFF. DNA for the CDR3: TGTGCCAGCAGCTTATTCCAGGGCCACACTGAAGCTTTCTTT. The full variable domain, in which reference TRBV11-2 and TRBJ1-1 provide the parts outside the CDR3, is EAGVAQSPRYKIIEKRQSVAFWCNPISGHATLYWYQQILGQGPKLLIQFQNNGVVDDSQLPKDRFSAERLKGVDSTLKIQPAKLEDSAVYLCASSLFQGHTEAFFGQGTRLTVV.

V usage is TRBV19 and J usage is TRBJ2-3, with D possibly being TRBD2 (5 bases). Deletions cut 4 bases from V and 8 bases from J, with 13 bases between. The CDR3 spans 13 residues. The V gene's germline CDR1 is LNHDA and CDR2 SQIVND (reference sequence). CDR3 sequence (DNA): TGTGCCAGTAGTACGGCGGGTGGAGGTACGCAGTATTTT. Its protein is CASSTAGGGTQYF.

V usage is TRBV7-8 and J usage is TRBJ2-1; 8 positions match TRBD1. V lost 6 bases, J lost 7 bases, and 5 bases stayed unmatched. The germline CDR1 and CDR2 sequences are SGHVS and FQNEAQ. The CDR3 consists of 13 residues. This chain's CDR3 is CASRSDRDNEQFF. Written as DNA, the CDR3 is TGTGCCAGCAGATCGGACAGGGATAATGAGCAGTTCTTC.

In this sample, this clone turned up once. V is TRBV4-2 and J is TRBJ2-3; 10 positions agree with TRBD1. The junction had 4 bases not matched to a gene; V was cut back by 3 bases and J by 4 bases. The V gene's germline CDR1 is LGHNA and CDR2 YNFKEQ. The CDR3 totals 15 residues. The CDR3 loop is CASSQTGGSSDTQYF. CDR3 in DNA: TGTGCCAGCAGCCAGACAGGGGGCTCGTCAGATACGCAGTATTTT.

The chain is built from TRBV2 and TRBJ2-1, with 9 bases fitting TRBD1. Losses at the gene ends were 11 bases for V and 6 bases for J; bases not matched to a gene: 5. This CDR3 contains 12 residues. Germline V gene sequence: CDR1 SNHLY, CDR2 FYNNEI. CDR3 in amino acids: CASNRGPNEQFF. CDR3 DNA sequence: TGTGCCTCTAACAGGGGGCCCAATGAGCAGTTCTTC.

This clone turned up a few times. The rearrangement uses TRBV7-2 and TRBJ1-1, with a tentative D call TRBD1 (6 bases). The germline gives CDR1 SGHTA, CDR2 FQGNSA. V lost 4 bases, J lost 6 bases, and 9 bases lay in between. The CDR3 is made up of 12 amino acids. The chain's CDR3 is CASSSGTPEAFF. CDR3 nucleotide sequence: TGTGCCAGCAGCTCCGGGACACCTGAAGCTTTCTTT.

The chain has TRBV19 and TRBJ2-3; 7 bases are a match to TRBD2. In germline, CDR1 is LNHDA, CDR2 SQIVND (reference sequence). Germline trimming cut 3 bases from V and 2 bases from J; bases unmatched to any gene: 5. The length of the CDR3 is 15 residues. The chain's CDR3 is CASSIGLGNTDTQYF. Written as DNA, the CDR3 is TGTGCCAGTAGTATTGGACTAGGGAACACAGATACGCAGTATTTT.

The CDR3 spells CSVPGFYEQFF. The CDR3 region has the DNA TGCAGCGTACCGGGGTTTTATGAGCAGTTCTTC. The chain links TRBV29-1 to TRBJ2-1; possible D gene TRBD2, 5 bases. V lost 6 bases and J 8 bases, leaving 11 bases between the germline ends. The CDR3 spans 11 residues. Germline V CDR1 and CDR2: SQVTM, ANQGSEA.

The V gene is TRBV4-3, the J gene TRBJ2-5; the match to TRBD2 covers 10 bases. Germline V gene lookup returns CDR1 LGHNA and CDR2 YSLEER. Trimming cost V 0 bases and J 2 bases; bases outside gene matches: 3. The CDR3 has 16 residues. The CDR3 sequence is CASSQDKLAGQETQYF. The CDR3 coding sequence is TGCGCCAGCAGCCAAGATAAACTAGCGGGACAAGAGACCCAGTACTTC.

This sequence joins TRBV5-6 and TRBJ2-1; 9 bases map to TRBD1. With V trimmed by 5 bases and J by 8 bases, 11 bases remained unmatched. The CDR3 loop spans 15 amino acids. Germline CDR1 is SGHDT and CDR2 is YYEEEE. CDR3 residues: CASSSGTGIVYEQFF. The CDR3, as DNA: TGTGCCAGCAGTTCCGGGACAGGGATCGTCTATGAGCAGTTCTTC.

This clone was recorded only once. The chain is built from TRBV4-3 and TRBJ2-7; TRBD1 might be the D (6 bases). The CDR3 spans 15 residues. Germline V gene data show CDR1 as LGHNA and CDR2 as YSLEER. The V end lost 3 bases, the J end lost 0 bases, and 12 bases lay between the germline ends. CDR3 sequence reads: CASSHADSNSYEQYF. CDR3 in DNA: TGCGCCAGCAGCCACGCGGACAGTAACTCCTACGAGCAGTACTTC.

In this sample, this clone turned up once. This CDR3 reads CASSRGGNEQFF. CDR3 bases: TGTGCCAGCAGCCGGGGGGGCAATGAGCAGTTCTTC. The chain joins TRBV7-2 to TRBJ2-1, with 8 positions matching TRBD2. The CDR3 totals 12 residues. V lost 5 bases and J lost 6; bases outside the gene matches: 0. CDR1 and CDR2 (germline): SGHTA, FQGNSA. The full variable domain, completed using reference TRBV7-2 and TRBJ2-1, is GAGVSQSPSNKVTEKGKDVELRCDPISGHTALYWYRQSLGQGLEFLIYFQGNSAPDKSGLPSDRFSAERTGGSVSTLTIQRTQQEDSAVYLCASSRGGNEQFFGPGTRLTVL.

The chain recombines TRBV11-2 with TRBJ2-3; 10 nucleotides align to TRBD1. The CDR3 is 16 residues long. Trimming cost V 2 bases and J 4 bases; bases outside gene matches: 6. Germline loops: CDR1 SGHAT, CDR2 FQNNGV. The CDR3: CASSLFGTGVADTQYF. CDR3 in DNA: TGTGCCAGCAGCTTATTTGGGACAGGGGTCGCAGATACGCAGTATTTT.

The chain joins TRBV30 to TRBJ2-5; TRBD2 aligns across 7 bases. V shed 1 base, J shed 6 bases, and the junction held 5 bases outside the gene matches. The CDR3 loop spans 13 amino acids. In germline, CDR1 is GTSNPN, CDR2 SVGIG (reference sequence). For the CDR3, the DNA is TGTGCCTGGAGTGGGGGACTAAGGAAGACCCAGTACTTC. Amino acids: CAWSGGLRKTQYF.

CDR3 amino acids: CASSIQDRVGIRETQYF. The DNA for the CDR3 is TGTGCCAGTAGTATTCAGGACAGGGTGGGTATCCGAGAGACCCAGTACTTC. The chain recombines TRBV19 with TRBJ2-5; 8 nucleotides line up with TRBD1. V gave up 3 bases and J gave up 4 bases; unmatched junction bases: 13. The V gene's germline CDR1 is LNHDA and CDR2 SQIVND (reference sequence). The CDR3 covers 17 residues.

The chain couples TRBV11-2 to TRBJ2-6, with 12 bases matching TRBD1. The germline CDR1 and CDR2 sequences are SGHAT and FQNNGV. The CDR3 extends over 17 amino acids. After removal of 4 bases from V and 0 bases from J, the junction contained 1 base not matched to a gene. Here the CDR3 reads CASSWGQGASGANVLTF. In DNA, the CDR3 is TGTGCCAGCAGCTGGGGACAGGGGGCCTCTGGGGCCAACGTCCTGACTTTC.

This clone was seen a single time. The rearrangement uses TRBV6-5 and TRBJ2-7, with TRBD1 matching over 7 bases. This CDR3 comprises 15 residues. Trimming removed 6 bases from V and 1 base from J; junction bases left unmatched: 9. From germline, CDR1 is MNHEY and CDR2 SVGAGI. The CDR3 protein is CASSVDRDGSYEQYF. CDR3 coding DNA: TGTGCCAGCAGCGTCGACAGGGACGGTTCCTACGAGCAGTACTTC.